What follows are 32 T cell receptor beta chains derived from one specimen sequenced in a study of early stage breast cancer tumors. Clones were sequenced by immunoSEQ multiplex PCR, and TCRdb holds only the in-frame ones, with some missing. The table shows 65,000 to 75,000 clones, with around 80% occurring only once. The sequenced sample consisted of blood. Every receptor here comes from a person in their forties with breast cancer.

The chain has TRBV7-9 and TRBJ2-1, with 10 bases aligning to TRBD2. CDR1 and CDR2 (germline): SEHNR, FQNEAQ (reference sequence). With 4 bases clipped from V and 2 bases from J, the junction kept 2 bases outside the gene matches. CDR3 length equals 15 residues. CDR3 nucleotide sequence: TGTGCCAGCAGCTCAAGCGGGAGGGCCTACAATGAGCAGTTCTTC. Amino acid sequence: CASSSSGRAYNEQFF.

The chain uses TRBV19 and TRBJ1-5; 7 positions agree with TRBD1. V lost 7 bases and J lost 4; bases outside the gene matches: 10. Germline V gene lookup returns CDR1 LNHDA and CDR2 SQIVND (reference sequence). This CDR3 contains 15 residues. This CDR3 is CASIDRDTPNQPQHF. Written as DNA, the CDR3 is TGTGCCAGTATTGACAGGGACACTCCTAATCAGCCCCAGCATTTT.

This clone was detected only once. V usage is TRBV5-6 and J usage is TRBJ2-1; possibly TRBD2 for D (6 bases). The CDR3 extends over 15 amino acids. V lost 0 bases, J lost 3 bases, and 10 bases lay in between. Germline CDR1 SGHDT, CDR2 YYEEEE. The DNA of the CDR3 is TGTGCCAGCAGCTTGGGTCGGGAGAGCTACAATGAGCAGTTCTTC. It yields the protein CASSLGRESYNEQFF.

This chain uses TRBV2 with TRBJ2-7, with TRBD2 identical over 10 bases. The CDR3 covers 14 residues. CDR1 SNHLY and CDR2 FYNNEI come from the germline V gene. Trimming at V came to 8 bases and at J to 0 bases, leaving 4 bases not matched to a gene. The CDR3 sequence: CASGLAGVSYEQYF. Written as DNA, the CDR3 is TGTGCCAGCGGGCTAGCGGGGGTCTCCTACGAGCAGTACTTC. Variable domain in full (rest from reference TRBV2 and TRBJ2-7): EPEVTQTPSHQVTQMGQEVILRCVPISNHLYFYWYRQILGQKVEFLVSFYNNEISEKSEIFDDQFSVERPDGSNFTLKIRSTKLEDSAMYFCASGLAGVSYEQYFGPGTRLTVT.

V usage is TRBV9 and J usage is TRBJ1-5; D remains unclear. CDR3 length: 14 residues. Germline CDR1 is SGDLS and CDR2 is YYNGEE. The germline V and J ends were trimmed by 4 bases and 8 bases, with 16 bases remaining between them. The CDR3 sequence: CASSTSPLVEPQHF. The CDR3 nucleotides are TGTGCCAGCAGCACCAGTCCCCTCGTGGAGCCCCAGCATTTT.

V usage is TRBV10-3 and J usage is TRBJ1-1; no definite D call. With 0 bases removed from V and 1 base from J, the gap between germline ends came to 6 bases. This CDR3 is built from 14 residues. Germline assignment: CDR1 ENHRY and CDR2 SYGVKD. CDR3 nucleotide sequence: TGTGCCATCAGTGAGTCGCAGAGGAACACTGAAGCTTTCTTT. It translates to CAISESQRNTEAFF.

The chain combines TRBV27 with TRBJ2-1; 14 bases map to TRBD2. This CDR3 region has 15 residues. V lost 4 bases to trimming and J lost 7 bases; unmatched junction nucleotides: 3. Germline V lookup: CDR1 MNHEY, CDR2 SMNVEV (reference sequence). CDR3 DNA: TGTGCCAGCAGTTCCGGACTAGCGGGAGGAAATGAGCAGTTCTTC. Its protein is CASSSGLAGGNEQFF.

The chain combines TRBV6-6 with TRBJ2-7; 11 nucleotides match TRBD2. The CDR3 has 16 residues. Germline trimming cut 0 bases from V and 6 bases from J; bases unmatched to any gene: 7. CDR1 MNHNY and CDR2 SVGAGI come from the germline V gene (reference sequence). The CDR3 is CASSYSSGRAPSEQYF. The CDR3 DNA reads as TGTGCCAGCAGTTACTCTAGCGGGAGGGCCCCCTCCGAGCAGTACTTC.

CDR3 DNA: TGTGCCAGCAGCTTGGAGCCAGTTGGAGCCACTGAAGCTTTCTTT. This translates into CASSLEPVGATEAFF. The J gene is TRBJ1-1, the V gene TRBV5-5; D not resolved. This CDR3 spans 15 amino acids. Germline CDR1 SGHKS, CDR2 YYEKEE (reference sequence). Trimming removed 0 bases from V and 4 bases from J, with 13 bases in between. Combining the CDR3 with reference TRBV5-5 and TRBJ1-1 gives the whole variable domain DAGVTQSPTHLIKTRGQQVTLRCSPISGHKSVSWYQQVLGQGPQFIFQYYEKEERGRGNFPDRFSARQFPNYSSELNVNALLLGDSALYLCASSLEPVGATEAFFGQGTRLTVV.

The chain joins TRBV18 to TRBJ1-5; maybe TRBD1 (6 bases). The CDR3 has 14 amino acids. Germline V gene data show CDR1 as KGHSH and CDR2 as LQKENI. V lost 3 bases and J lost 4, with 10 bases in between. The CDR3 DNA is TGTGCCAGCTCACCCGACAGGTCGAATCAGCCCCAGCATTTT. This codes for CASSPDRSNQPQHF.

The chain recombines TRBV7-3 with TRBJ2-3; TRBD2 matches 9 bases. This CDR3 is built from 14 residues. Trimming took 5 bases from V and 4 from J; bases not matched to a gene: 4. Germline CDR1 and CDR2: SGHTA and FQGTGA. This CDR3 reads CASSVAGVSDTQYF. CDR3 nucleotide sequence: TGTGCCAGCAGCGTAGCGGGAGTTTCAGATACGCAGTATTTT.

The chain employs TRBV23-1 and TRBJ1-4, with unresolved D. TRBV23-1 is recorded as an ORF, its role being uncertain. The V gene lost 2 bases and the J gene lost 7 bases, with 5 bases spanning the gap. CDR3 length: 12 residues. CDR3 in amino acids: CASSQRTEKLFF. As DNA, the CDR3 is TGCGCCAGCAGTCAAAGGACTGAAAAACTGTTTTTT.

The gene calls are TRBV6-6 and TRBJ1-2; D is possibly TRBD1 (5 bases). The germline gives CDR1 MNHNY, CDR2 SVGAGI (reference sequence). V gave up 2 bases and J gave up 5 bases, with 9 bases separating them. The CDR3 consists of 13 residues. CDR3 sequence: CASSYPGGYGYTF. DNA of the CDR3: TGTGCCAGCAGTTACCCGGGGGGATATGGCTACACCTTC.

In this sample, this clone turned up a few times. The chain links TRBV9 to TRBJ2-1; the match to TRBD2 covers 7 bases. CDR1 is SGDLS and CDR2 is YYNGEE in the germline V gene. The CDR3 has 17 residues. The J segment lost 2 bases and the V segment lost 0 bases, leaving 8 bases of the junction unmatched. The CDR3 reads CASSVVVRGVPYNEQFF. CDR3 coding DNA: TGTGCCAGCAGCGTAGTTGTTCGGGGGGTTCCCTACAATGAGCAGTTCTTC. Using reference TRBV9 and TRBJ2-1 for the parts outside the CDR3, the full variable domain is DSGVTQTPKHLITATGQRVTLRCSPRSGDLSVYWYQQSLDQGLQFLIQYYNGEERAKGNILERFSAQQFPDLHSELNLSSLELGDSALYFCASSVVVRGVPYNEQFFGPGTRLTVL.

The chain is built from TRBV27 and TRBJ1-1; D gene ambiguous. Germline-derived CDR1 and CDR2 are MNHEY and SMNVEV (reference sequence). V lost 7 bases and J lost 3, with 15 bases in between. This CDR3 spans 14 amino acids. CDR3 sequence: CASNRLGRDTEAFF. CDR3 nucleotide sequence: TGTGCCAGCAACAGATTAGGGCGGGACACTGAAGCTTTCTTT.

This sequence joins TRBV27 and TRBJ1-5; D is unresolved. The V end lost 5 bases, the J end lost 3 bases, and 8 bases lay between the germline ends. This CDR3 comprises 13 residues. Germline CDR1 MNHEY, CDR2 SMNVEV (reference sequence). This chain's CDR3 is CASSDTSNQPQHF. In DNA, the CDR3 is TGTGCCAGCAGTGATACCTCCAATCAGCCCCAGCATTTT.

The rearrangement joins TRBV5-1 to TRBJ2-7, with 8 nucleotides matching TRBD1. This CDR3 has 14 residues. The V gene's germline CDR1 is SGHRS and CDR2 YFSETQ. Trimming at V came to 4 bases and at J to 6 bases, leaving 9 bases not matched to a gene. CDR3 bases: TGCGCCAGCAGCGGCGGACAGGGATTATTCGAGCAGTACTTC. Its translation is CASSGGQGLFEQYF.

The CDR3 nucleotides read TGTGCTAGTGGCTTGACTCGGGCAGCGGGAGTCCACGAGCAGTACTTC. Protein: CASGLTRAAGVHEQYF. The V and J genes are TRBV12-5 and TRBJ2-7, with TRBD2 identical over 8 bases. Germline V CDR1 and CDR2: LGHNT, FRNRAP. This CDR3 comprises 16 residues. V dropped 6 bases and J dropped 5; count of bases not matched to a gene: 15.

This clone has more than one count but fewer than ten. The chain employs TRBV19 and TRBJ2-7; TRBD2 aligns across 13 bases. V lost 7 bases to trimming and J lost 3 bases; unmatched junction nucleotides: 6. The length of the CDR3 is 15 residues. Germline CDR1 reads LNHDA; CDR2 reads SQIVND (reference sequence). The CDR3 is CASKRTSGGFYEQYF. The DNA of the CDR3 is TGTGCCAGTAAACGGACTAGCGGGGGATTCTACGAGCAGTACTTC. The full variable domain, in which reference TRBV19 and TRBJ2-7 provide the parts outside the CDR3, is DGGITQSPKYLFRKEGQNVTLSCEQNLNHDAMYWYRQDPGQGLRLIYYSQIVNDFQKGDIAEGYSVSREKKESFPLTVTSAQKNPTAFYLCASKRTSGGFYEQYFGPGTRLTVT.

CDR3 nucleotides: TGTGCCACCCGTTCCGGGGAGGGTGGGAACATTCAGTACTTC. Its translation is CATRSGEGGNIQYF. The chain joins TRBV2 to TRBJ2-4; the match to TRBD2 covers 7 bases. CDR3 length: 14 residues. Germline V gives CDR1 SNHLY, CDR2 FYNNEI. With 10 bases clipped from V and 7 bases from J, the junction kept 13 bases outside the gene matches.

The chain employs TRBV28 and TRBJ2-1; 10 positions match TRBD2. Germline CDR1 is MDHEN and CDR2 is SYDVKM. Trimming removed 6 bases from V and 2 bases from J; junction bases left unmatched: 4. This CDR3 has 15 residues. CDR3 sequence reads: CASRELAGPYNEQFF. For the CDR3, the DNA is TGTGCCAGCAGAGAACTAGCGGGGCCCTACAATGAGCAGTTCTTC.

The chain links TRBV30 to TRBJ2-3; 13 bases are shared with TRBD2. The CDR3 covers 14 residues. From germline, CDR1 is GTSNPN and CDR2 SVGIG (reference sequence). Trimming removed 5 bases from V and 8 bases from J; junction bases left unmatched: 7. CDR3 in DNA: TGTGCCTGGGGATCGGGACTAGCGGGGACTACGCAGTATTTT. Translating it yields CAWGSGLAGTTQYF.

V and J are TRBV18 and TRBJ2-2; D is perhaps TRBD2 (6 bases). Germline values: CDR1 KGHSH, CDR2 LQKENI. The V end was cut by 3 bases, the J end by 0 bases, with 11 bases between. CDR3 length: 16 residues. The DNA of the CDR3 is TGTGCCAGCTCACCTGCGGGACGGTCGAACACCGGGGAGCTGTTTTTT. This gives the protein CASSPAGRSNTGELFF.

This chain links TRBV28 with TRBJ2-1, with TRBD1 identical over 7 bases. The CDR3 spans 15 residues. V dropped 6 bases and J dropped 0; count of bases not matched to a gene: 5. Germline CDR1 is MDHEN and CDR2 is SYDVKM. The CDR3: CASSRDRASYNEQFF. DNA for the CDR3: TGTGCCAGCAGCAGAGACAGGGCCTCCTACAATGAGCAGTTCTTC.

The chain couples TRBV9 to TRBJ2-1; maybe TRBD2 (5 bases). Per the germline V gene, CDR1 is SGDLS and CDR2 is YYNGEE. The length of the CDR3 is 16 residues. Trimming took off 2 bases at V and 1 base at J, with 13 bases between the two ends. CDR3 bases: TGTGCCAGCAGCGTTGGCGGGCGATTATCCTACAATGAGCAGTTCTTC. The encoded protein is CASSVGGRLSYNEQFF.

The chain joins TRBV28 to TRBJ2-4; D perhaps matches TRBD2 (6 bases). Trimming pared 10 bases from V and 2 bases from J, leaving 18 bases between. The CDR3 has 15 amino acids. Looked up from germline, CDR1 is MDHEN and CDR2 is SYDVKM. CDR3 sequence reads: CATSGVSGTKNIQYF. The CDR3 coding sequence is TGTGCCACTTCGGGGGTATCAGGAACCAAAAACATTCAGTACTTC.

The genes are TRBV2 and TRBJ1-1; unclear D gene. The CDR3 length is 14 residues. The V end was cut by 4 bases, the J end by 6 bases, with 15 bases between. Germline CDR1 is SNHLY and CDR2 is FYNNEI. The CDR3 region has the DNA TGTGCCAGCAGTGGTCGGCACGGCGGGGCTGAAGCTTTCTTT. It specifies CASSGRHGGAEAFF.

For the CDR3, the DNA is TGTGCCAGCAGCTTGAATCGCGGCTTTAGCTCCTACAATGAGCAGTTCTTC. Encoded protein: CASSLNRGFSSYNEQFF. V and J are TRBV5-8 and TRBJ2-1; D call uncertain. CDR3 length: 17 residues. Germline V gives CDR1 SGHTS, CDR2 YDEGEE. Trimming took off 1 base at V and 0 bases at J, with 14 bases between the two ends. Filled out from reference TRBV5-8 and TRBJ2-1, the complete variable domain reads EAGVTQSPTHLIKTRGQQATLRCSPISGHTSVYWYQQALGLGLQFLLWYDEGEERNRGNFPPRFSGRQFPNYSSELNVNALELEDSALYLCASSLNRGFSSYNEQFFGPGTRLTVL.

The CDR3 region is CASSLGAGNEKLFF. The DNA of the CDR3 is TGTGCCAGCAGCTTAGGAGCCGGTAATGAAAAACTGTTTTTT. The chain couples TRBV13 to TRBJ1-4; no clear D gene. The CDR3 has 14 amino acids. CDR1 is PRHDT, CDR2 FYEKMQ, per germline (reference sequence). Trimming pared 0 bases from V and 4 bases from J, leaving 6 bases between.

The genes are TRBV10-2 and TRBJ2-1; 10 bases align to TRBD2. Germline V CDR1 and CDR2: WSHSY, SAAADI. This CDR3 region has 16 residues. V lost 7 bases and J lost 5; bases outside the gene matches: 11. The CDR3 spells CASMGWGAGGNNEQFF. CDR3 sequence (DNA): TGCGCCAGCATGGGGTGGGGAGCGGGAGGGAACAATGAGCAGTTCTTC.

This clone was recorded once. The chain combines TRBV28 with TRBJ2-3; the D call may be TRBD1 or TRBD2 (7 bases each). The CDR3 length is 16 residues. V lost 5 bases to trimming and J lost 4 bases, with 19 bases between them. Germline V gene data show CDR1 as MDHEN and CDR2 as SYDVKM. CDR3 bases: TGTGCCAGCAGTCAAATACAGGGGAGGGTTTCAGATACGCAGTATTTT. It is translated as CASSQIQGRVSDTQYF.

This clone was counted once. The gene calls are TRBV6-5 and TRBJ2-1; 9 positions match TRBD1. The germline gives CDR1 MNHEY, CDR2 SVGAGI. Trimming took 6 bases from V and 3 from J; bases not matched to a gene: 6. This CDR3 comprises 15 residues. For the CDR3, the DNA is TGTGCCAGCAGGAGGGGACAGGGCTTCTACAATGAGCAGTTCTTC. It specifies CASRRGQGFYNEQFF.